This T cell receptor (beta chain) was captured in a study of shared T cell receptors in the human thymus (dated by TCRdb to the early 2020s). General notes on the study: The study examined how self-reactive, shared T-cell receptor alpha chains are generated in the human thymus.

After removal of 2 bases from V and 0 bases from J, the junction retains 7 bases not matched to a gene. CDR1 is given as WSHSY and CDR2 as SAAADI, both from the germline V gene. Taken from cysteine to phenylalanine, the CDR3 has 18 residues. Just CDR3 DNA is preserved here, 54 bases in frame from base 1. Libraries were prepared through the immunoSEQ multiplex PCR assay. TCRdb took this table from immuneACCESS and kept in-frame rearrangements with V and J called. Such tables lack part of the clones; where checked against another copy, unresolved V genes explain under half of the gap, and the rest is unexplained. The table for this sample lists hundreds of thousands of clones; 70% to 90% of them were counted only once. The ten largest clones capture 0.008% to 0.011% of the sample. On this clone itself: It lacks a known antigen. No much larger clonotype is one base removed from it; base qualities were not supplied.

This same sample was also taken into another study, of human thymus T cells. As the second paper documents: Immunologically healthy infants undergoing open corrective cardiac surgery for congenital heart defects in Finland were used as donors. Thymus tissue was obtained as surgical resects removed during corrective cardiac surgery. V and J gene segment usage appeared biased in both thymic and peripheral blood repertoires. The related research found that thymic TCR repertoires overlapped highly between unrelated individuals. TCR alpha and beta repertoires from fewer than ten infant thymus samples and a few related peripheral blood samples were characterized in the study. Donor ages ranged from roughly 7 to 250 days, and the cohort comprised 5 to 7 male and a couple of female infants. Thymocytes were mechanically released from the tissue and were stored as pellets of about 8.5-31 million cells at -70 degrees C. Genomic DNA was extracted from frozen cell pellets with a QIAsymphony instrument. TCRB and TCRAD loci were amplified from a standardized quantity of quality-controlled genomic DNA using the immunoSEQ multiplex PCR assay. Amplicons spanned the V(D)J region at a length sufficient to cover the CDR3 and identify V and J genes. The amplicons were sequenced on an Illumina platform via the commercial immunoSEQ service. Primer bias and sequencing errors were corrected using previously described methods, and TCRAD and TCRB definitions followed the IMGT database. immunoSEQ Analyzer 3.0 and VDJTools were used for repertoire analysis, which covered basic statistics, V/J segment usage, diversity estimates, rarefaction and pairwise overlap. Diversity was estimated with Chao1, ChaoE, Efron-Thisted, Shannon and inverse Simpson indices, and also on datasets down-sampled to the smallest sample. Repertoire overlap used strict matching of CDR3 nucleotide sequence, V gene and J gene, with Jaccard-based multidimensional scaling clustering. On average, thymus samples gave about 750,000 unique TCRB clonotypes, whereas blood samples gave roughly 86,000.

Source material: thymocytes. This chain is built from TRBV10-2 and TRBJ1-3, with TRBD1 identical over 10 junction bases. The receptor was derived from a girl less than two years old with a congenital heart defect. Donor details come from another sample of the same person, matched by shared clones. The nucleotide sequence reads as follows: TGCGCCAGCAGTGAGAGGACAGGGGGTGGCGGCTCTGGAAACACCATATATTTT. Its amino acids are CASSERTGGGGSGNTIYF.